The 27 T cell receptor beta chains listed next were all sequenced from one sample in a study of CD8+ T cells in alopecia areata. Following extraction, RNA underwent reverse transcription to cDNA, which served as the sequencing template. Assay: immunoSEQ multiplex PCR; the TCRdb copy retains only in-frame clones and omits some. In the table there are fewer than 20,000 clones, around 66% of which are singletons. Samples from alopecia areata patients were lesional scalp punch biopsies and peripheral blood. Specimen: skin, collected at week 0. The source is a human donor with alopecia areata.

CDR3 loop: CASSFGIEQYF. CDR3 in DNA: TGTGCCAGCAGCTTCGGGATCGAGCAGTACTTC. The chain carries TRBV7-2 and TRBJ2-7; tentative D call: TRBD2 (5 bases). V was clipped by 3 bases and J by 6 bases, with 6 bases between them. The CDR3 is 11 amino acids. Germline V gene sequence: CDR1 SGHTA, CDR2 FQGNSA.

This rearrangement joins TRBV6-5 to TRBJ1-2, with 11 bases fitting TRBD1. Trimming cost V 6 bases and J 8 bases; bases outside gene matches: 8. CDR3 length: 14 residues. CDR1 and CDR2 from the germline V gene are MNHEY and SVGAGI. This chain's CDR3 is CASSLGQGAGGYTF. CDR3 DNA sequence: TGTGCCAGCAGCCTCGGACAGGGGGCTGGGGGCTACACCTTC.

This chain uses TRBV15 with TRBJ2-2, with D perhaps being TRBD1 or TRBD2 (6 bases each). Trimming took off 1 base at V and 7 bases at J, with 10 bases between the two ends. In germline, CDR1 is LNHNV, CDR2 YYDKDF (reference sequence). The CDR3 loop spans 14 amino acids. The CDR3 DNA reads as TGTGCCACCAGCAGAGTCGGGGGCCTCGGGGAGCTGTTTTTT. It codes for CATSRVGGLGELFF.

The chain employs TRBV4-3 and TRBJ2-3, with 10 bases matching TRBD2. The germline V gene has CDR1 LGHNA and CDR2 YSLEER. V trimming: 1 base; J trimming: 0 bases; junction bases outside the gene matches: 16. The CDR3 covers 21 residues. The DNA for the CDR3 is TGCGCCAGCAGCCAAGCCCCGGGGTGGAGCGGGGGGGCAACTAGCACAGATACGCAGTATTTT. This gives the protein CASSQAPGWSGGATSTDTQYF.

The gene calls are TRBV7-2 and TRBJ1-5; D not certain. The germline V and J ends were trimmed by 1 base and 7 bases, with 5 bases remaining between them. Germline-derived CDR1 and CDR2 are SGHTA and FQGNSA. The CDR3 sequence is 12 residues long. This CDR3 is CASSLDLQPQHF. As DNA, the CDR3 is TGTGCCAGCAGCTTAGACCTCCAGCCCCAGCATTTT. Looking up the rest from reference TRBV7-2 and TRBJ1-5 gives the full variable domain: GAGVSQSPSNKVTEKGKDVELRCDPISGHTALYWYRQSLGQGLEFLIYFQGNSAPDKSGLPSDRFSAERTGGSVSTLTIQRTQQEDSAVYLCASSLDLQPQHFGDGTRLSIL.

CDR3 DNA sequence: TGTGCCAGCAGCTATTCGAGTTCGGGCAAAAACATTCAGTACTTC. It codes for CASSYSSSGKNIQYF. The rearrangement uses TRBV7-2 and TRBJ2-4; D uncertain. There are 15 residues in the CDR3. Germline V gives CDR1 SGHTA, CDR2 FQGNSA. Trimming pared 4 bases from V and 3 bases from J, leaving 13 bases between.

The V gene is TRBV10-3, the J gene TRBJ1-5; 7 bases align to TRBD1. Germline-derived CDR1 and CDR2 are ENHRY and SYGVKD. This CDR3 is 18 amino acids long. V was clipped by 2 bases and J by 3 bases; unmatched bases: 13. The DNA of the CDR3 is TGTGCCATCAGTGAGAACAGGGGCCTCTTCACTATCAATCAGCCCCAGCATTTT. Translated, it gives CAISENRGLFTINQPQHF.

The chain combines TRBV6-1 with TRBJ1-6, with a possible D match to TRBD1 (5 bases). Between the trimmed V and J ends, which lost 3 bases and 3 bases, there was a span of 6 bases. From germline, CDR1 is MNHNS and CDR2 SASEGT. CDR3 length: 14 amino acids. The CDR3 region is CASSDRDYNSPLHF. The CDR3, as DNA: TGTGCCAGCAGTGACAGGGACTATAATTCACCCCTCCACTTT.

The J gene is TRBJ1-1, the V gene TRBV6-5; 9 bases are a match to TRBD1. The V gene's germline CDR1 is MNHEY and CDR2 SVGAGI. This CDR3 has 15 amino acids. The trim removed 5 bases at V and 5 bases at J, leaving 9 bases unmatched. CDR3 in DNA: TGTGCCAGCAGTGGCGCCGGGACAGGGAGGACTGAAGCTTTCTTT. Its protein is CASSGAGTGRTEAFF.

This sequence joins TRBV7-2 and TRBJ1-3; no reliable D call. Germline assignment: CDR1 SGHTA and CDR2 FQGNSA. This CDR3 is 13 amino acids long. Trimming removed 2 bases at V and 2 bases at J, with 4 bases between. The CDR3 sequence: CASSLWPGNTIYF. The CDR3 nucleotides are TGTGCCAGCAGCTTATGGCCTGGAAACACCATATATTTT.

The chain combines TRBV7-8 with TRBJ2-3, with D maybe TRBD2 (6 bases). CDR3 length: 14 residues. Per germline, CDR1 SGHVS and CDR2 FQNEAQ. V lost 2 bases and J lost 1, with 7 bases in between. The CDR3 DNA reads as TGTGCCAGCAGCTTATCGGGGGGCACAGATACGCAGTATTTT. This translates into CASSLSGGTDTQYF.

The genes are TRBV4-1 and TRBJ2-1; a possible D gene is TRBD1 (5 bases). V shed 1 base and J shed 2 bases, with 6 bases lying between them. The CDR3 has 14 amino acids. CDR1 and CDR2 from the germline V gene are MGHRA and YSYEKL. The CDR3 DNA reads TGCGCCAGCAGCCAAGCAGGGCCCTACAATGAGCAGTTCTTC. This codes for CASSQAGPYNEQFF.

Here the CDR3 DNA reads TGTGCCAGCAGCTTGAGGGACCCCGGGGAGCTGTTTTTT. It is translated as CASSLRDPGELFF. The V call is TRBV11-3, the J call TRBJ2-2, with D perhaps given as TRBD1 or TRBD2 (5 bases each). Trimming pared 3 bases from V and 6 bases from J, leaving 8 bases between. The CDR3 is made up of 13 amino acids. Germline loops: CDR1 SGHNT, CDR2 YENEEA. The whole variable domain, filled in from reference TRBV11-3 and TRBJ2-2, reads EAGVVQSPRYKIIEKKQPVAFWCNPISGHNTLYWYLQNLGQGPELLIRYENEEAVDDSQLPKDRFSAERLKGVDSTLKIQPAELGDSAVYLCASSLRDPGELFFGEGSRLTVL.

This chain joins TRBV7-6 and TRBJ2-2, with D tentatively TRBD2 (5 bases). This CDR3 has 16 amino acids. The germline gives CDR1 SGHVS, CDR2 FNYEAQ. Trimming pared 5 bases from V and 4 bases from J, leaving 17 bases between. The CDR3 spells CASSRRNILGTGELFF. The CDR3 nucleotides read TGTGCCAGCAGCCGGAGGAACATTCTGGGCACCGGGGAGCTGTTTTTT.

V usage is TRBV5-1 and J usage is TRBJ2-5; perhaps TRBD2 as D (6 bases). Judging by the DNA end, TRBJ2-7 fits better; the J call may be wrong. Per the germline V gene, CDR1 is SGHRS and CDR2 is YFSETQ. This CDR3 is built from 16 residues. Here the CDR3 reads CASSPSRRRGPYEQYF. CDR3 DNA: TGCGCCAGCAGCCCTTCCCGTAGGCGGGGTCCCTACGAGCAGTACTTC.

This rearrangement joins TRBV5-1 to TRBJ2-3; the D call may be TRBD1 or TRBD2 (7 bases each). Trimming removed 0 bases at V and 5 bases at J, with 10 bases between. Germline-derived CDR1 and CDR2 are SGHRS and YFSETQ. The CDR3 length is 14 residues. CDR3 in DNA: TGCGCCAGCAGCTTGGCCAGGGGGGGAGATACGCAGTATTTT. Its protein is CASSLARGGDTQYF.

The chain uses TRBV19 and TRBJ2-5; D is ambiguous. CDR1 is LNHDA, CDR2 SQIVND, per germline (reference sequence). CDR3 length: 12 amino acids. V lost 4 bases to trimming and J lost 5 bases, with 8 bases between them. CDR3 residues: CASSNKAETQYF. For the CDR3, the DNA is TGTGCCAGTAGTAATAAGGCGGAGACCCAGTACTTC.

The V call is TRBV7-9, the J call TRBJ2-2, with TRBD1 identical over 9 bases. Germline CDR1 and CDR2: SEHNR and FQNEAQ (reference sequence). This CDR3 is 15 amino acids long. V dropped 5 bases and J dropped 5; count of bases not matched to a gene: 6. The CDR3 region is CASSPQQGATGELFF. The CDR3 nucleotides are TGTGCCAGCAGCCCCCAACAGGGGGCAACCGGGGAGCTGTTTTTT.

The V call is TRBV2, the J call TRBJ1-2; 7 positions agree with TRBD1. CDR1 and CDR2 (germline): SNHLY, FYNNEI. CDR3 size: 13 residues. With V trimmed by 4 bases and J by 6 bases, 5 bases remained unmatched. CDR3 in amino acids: CASSGQGPHGYTF. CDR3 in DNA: TGTGCCAGCAGTGGACAGGGTCCCCATGGCTACACCTTC.

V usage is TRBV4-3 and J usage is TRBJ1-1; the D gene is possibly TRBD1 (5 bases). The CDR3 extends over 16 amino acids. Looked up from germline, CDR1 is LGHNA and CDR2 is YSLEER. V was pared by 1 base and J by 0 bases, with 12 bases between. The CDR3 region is CASSQGRGPLNTEAFF. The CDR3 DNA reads TGCGCCAGCAGCCAAGGGAGGGGACCTCTGAACACTGAAGCTTTCTTT.

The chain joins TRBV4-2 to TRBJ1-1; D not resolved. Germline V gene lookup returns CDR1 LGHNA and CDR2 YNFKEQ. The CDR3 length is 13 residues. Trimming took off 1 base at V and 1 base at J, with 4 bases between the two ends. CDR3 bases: TGTGCCAGCAGCCAAGGGGGGAACACTGAAGCTTTCTTT. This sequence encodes CASSQGGNTEAFF.

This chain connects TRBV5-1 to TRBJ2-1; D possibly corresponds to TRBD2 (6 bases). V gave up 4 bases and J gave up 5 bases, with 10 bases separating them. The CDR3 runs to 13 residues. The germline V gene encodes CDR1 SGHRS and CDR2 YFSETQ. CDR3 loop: CASSQGLNNEQFF. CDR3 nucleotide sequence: TGCGCCAGCAGCCAGGGACTGAACAATGAGCAGTTCTTC.

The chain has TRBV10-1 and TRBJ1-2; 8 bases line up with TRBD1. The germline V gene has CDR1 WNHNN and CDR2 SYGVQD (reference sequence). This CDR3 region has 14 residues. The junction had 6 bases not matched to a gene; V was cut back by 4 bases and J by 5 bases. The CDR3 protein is CASSGQGLPYGYTF. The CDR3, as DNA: TGCGCCAGCAGTGGACAGGGGCTTCCTTATGGCTACACCTTC.

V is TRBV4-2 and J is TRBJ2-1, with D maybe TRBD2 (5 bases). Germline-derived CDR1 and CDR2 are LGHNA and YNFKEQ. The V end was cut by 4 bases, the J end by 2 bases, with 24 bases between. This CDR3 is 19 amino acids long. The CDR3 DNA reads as TGTGCCAGCAGCCCCAATTTCGGAGGCGCGGACGGAGCCTACAATGAGCAGTTCTTC. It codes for CASSPNFGGADGAYNEQFF.

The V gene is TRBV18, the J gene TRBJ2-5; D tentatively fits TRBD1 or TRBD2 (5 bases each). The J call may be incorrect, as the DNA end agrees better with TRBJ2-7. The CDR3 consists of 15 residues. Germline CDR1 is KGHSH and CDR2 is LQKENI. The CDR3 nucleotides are TGTGCCAGCTCACCTCCTCGGGCAGGGAGAGGCGAGCAGTACTTC. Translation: CASSPPRAGRGEQYF.

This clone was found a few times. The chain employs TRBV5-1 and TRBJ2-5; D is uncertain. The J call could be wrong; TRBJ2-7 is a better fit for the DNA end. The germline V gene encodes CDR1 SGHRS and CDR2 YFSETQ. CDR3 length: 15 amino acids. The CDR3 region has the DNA TGCGCCAGCAGCTTGGTTGGGAACTTGGGCGACGAGCAGTACTTC. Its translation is CASSLVGNLGDEQYF.

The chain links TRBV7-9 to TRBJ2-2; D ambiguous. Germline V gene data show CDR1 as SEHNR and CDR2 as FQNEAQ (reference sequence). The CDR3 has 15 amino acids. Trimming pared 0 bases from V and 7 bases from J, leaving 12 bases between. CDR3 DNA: TGTGCCAGCAGCTTAGCGAAAGGTCGCGACGGGGAGCTGTTTTTT. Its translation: CASSLAKGRDGELFF.